This T cell receptor beta chain is drawn from a study of response to subunit inactivated influenza vaccine. At least ten counts were recorded for this clonotype. Each CDR3 protein gets one entry after TCRdb re-called the RT-PCR reads with MiXCR. The sample records about 480,000 distinct CDR3 sequences, 10% to 11% being singletons. This CDR3 region has 14 residues. The V end was cut by 3 bases, the J end by 5 bases, with 13 bases between. The germline V gene encodes CDR1 SQVTM and CDR2 ANQGSEA. The chain links TRBV29-1 to TRBJ2-2; either TRBD1 or TRBD2 may fit D (5 bases each). Sequences were derived from PBMCs from blood, sampled 35 to 45 days after vaccination. The receptor comes from a man in his fifties who received an inactivated influenza vaccine. CDR3 coding DNA: TGCAGCGTTGACCCGGGGCCACAAACCGGGGAGCTGTTTTTT. Translation: CSVDPGPQTGELFF.